Below are 13 T cell receptor beta chains sequenced from a single sample in a study of T cells after yellow fever vaccination. TCRdb called the 5' RACE reads again in MiXCR, with one record for every CDR3 protein. This table holds hundreds of thousands of distinct CDR3 sequences, around 16% found once. The source material was PBMCs, sampled 5 to 6 days after the first yellow fever vaccination. These receptors came from a man aged 18-30 years who received the YFV17D yellow fever vaccine.

This clonotype was counted a few times. The CDR3 here is CASSLNPGQGRETQYF. CDR3 nucleotides: TGTGCCAGCAGCTTGAACCCGGGACAGGGGAGAGAGACCCAGTACTTC. J is TRBJ2-5 and V is TRBV5-4; 10 bases are shared with TRBD1. Germline-derived CDR1 and CDR2 are SGHNT and YYREEE (reference sequence). The CDR3 contains 16 residues. The V gene end was trimmed by 1 base and the J gene end by 4 bases; junction bases not matched to a gene: 7.

This rearrangement joins TRBV6-1 to TRBJ2-5; possible D gene TRBD2, 7 bases. Trimming shortened V by 5 bases and J by 5 bases, and 18 bases separated the two germline ends. Per germline, CDR1 MNHNS and CDR2 SASEGT. This CDR3 has 15 residues. CDR3 amino acids: CASSRTGGVVETQYF. CDR3 bases: TGTGCCAGCAGTCGTACGGGGGGCGTCGTGGAGACCCAGTACTTC.

This clonotype occurred a few times. The genes are TRBV20-1 and TRBJ2-2; D could derive from TRBD1 or TRBD2 (5 bases each). V was trimmed by 2 bases and J by 6 bases, leaving 13 bases between them. Germline V gives CDR1 DFQATT, CDR2 SNEGSKA (reference sequence). The length of the CDR3 is 14 residues. The chain's CDR3 is CSARNQRGAGELFF. Written as DNA, the CDR3 is TGCAGTGCTAGAAATCAAAGGGGAGCCGGGGAGCTGTTTTTT.

There are a few counts of this clonotype. The rearrangement links TRBV7-8 to TRBJ2-3, with D unresolved. Trimming stripped 2 bases from V and 0 bases from J, with 12 bases between. The CDR3 has 16 residues. CDR1 and CDR2 (germline): SGHVS, FQNEAQ. In DNA, the CDR3 is TGTGCCAGCAGCTTAAATGGCATCCTAAGCACAGATACGCAGTATTTT. It is translated as CASSLNGILSTDTQYF. The whole variable domain, filled in from reference TRBV7-8 and TRBJ2-3, reads GAGVSQSPRYKVAKRGQDVALRCDPISGHVSLFWYQQALGQGPEFLTYFQNEAQLDKSGLPSDRFFAERPEGSVSTLKIQRTQQEDSAVYLCASSLNGILSTDTQYFGPGTRLTVL.

This chain uses TRBV7-3 with TRBJ2-2, with a weak D call TRBD1 (5 bases). The length of the CDR3 is 15 residues. Germline-derived CDR1 and CDR2 are SGHTA and FQGTGA. V was cut by 5 bases and J by 1 base, with 11 bases left in between. In DNA form, the CDR3 reads TGTGCCAGCAGCCCGCAGGGTAGGAACACCGGGGAGCTGTTTTTT. Translating gives CASSPQGRNTGELFF.

The chain couples TRBV20-1 to TRBJ1-2; D may be TRBD1 (6 bases). The CDR3 has 15 amino acids. With 6 bases removed from V and 5 bases from J, the gap between germline ends came to 22 bases. Germline assignment: CDR1 DFQATT and CDR2 SNEGSKA (reference sequence). DNA of the CDR3: TGCAGTGCGGCGCCCTCGGGGGCCTTGAGATATGGCTACACCTTC. It translates to CSAAPSGALRYGYTF.

This clonotype was picked up many times. J is TRBJ1-5 and V is TRBV7-2, with D unresolved. In germline, CDR1 is SGHTA, CDR2 FQGNSA. This CDR3 is built from 13 residues. The V end was cut by 4 bases, the J end by 4 bases, with 8 bases between. The CDR3: CASSYELNQPQHF. CDR3 coding DNA: TGTGCCAGCAGCTACGAACTAAATCAGCCCCAGCATTTT.

The sample holds a few counts of this clonotype. The rearrangement joins TRBV20-1 to TRBJ1-2, with D perhaps TRBD1 (5 bases). The V and J ends lost 0 bases and 4 bases respectively, with 18 bases between them. Germline loops: CDR1 DFQATT, CDR2 SNEGSKA (reference sequence). This CDR3 has 16 residues. As DNA, the CDR3 is TGCAGTGCTAGAGACCCCCTCGGGGCCGCGGGCTATGGCTACACCTTC. Protein sequence: CSARDPLGAAGYGYTF.

The rearrangement joins TRBV27 to TRBJ2-5; D unresolved. The ends were cut back, 5 bases at V and 3 bases at J, with 19 bases in the middle. The germline V gene has CDR1 MNHEY and CDR2 SMNVEV (reference sequence). The CDR3 covers 16 residues. The CDR3 loop reads CASSTLSFGREETQYF. The CDR3 DNA sequence: TGTGCCAGCAGTACCCTATCCTTCGGCCGGGAAGAGACCCAGTACTTC.

V gene TRBV11-2 combines with J gene TRBJ1-5, with 10 positions matching TRBD1. After removal of 2 bases from V and 0 bases from J, the junction contained 10 bases not matched to a gene. CDR1 SGHAT and CDR2 FQNNGV come from the germline V gene. This CDR3 spans 19 amino acids. The CDR3 DNA follows: TGTGCCAGCAGCTTATCCAGGACAGGGGGTGCGTATAGCAATCAGCCCCAGCATTTT. Its translation: CASSLSRTGGAYSNQPQHF.

This clonotype was found a few times. The rearrangement links TRBV5-1 to TRBJ1-1, with 7 bases that match TRBD1. V shed 4 bases and J 7 bases; nucleotides not matched to a gene: 13. The CDR3 has 15 amino acids. Germline CDR1 SGHRS, CDR2 YFSETQ. The CDR3, as DNA: TGCGCCAGCAGCCCGATTCAGGGGGGGACTGGTGAAGCTTTCTTT. This gives the protein CASSPIQGGTGEAFF.

This rearrangement joins TRBV6-2 or TRBV6-3 to TRBJ2-2; TRBD1 matches 8 bases. V was pared by 6 bases and J by 3 bases, with 12 bases of the junction left unmatched. Germline V gene sequence: CDR1 MNHEY, CDR2 SVGEGT. This CDR3 is built from 17 residues. The CDR3 loop reads CASSRRQDRVYTGELFF. Here the CDR3 DNA reads TGTGCCAGCAGCCGCCGGCAGGACAGGGTCTACACCGGGGAGCTGTTTTTT.

J is TRBJ2-5 and V is TRBV5-1, with D possibly being TRBD1 or TRBD2 (6 bases each). Trimming shortened V by 4 bases and J by 3 bases, and 13 bases separated the two germline ends. This CDR3 spans 14 amino acids. CDR1 SGHRS and CDR2 YFSETQ come from the germline V gene. CDR3: CASSTGAGEETQYF. CDR3 DNA: TGCGCCAGCAGCACGGGGGCCGGGGAAGAGACCCAGTACTTC.